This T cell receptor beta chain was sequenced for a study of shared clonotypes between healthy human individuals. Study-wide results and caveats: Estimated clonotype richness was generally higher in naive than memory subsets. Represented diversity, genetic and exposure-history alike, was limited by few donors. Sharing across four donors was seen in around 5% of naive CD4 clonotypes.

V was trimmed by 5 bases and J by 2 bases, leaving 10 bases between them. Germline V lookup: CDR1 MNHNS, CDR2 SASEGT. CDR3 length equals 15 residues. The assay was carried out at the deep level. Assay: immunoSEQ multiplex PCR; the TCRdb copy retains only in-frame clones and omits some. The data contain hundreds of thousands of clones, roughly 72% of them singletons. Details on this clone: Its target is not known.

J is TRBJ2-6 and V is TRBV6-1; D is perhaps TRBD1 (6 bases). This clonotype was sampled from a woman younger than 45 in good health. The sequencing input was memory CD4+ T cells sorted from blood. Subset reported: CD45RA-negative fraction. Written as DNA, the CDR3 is TGTGCCAGCAGTTCACAGGGAACTGGGGCCAACGTCCTGACTTTC. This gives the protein CASSSQGTGANVLTF.